One and the same sample provided the 19 T cell receptor beta chains below, sequenced in a study of shared clonotypes between healthy human individuals. The naive CD8 fraction comprised CD45RO-negative cells positively selected for CCR7 and excluded terminally differentiated effector memory CD45RA+ cells. This table comes from immunoSEQ multiplex PCR, and its TCRdb copy is limited to in-frame clones, with some not included. The table records approximately 2,000,000 clones, 93% of them present only once. Sample: naive CD8+ T cells from PBMCs. The origin of the receptors is a man aged 18 to 30 in good health. Some clones in this sample may be carry-over from other donors' samples.

The rearrangement links TRBV2 to TRBJ2-5; D is uncertain. The CDR3 covers 15 residues. Germline CDR1 reads SNHLY; CDR2 reads FYNNEI. V lost 1 base and J 5 bases, leaving 14 bases between the germline ends. The CDR3 reads CASSEGGPILETQYF. The CDR3, as DNA: TGTGCCAGCAGTGAAGGTGGACCGATTTTGGAGACCCAGTACTTC.

This rearrangement joins TRBV19 to TRBJ1-3; TRBD1 is a possible D gene (5 bases). The germline V and J ends were trimmed by 7 bases and 1 base, with 20 bases remaining between them. The CDR3 spans 17 residues. Germline CDR1 reads LNHDA; CDR2 reads SQIVND (reference sequence). In DNA, the CDR3 is TGTGCCAGTATTAAACCGGGACGGCTATCTTCTGGAAACACCATATATTTT. The encoded protein is CASIKPGRLSSGNTIYF.

The CDR3 loop is CASSLRGLAEHTDTQYF. The CDR3 DNA is TGTGCCAGCAGCCTAAGGGGACTAGCGGAGCACACAGATACGCAGTATTTT. This chain connects TRBV7-2 to TRBJ2-3, with 11 bases identical to TRBD2. V shed 5 bases, J shed 2 bases, and the junction held 9 bases outside the gene matches. The CDR3 is made up of 17 amino acids. Germline CDR1 and CDR2: SGHTA and FQGNSA.

The chain uses TRBV5-6 and TRBJ2-7; the match to TRBD1 covers 7 bases. The CDR3 consists of 14 residues. With V trimmed by 4 bases and J by 5 bases, 9 bases remained unmatched. The germline gives CDR1 SGHDT, CDR2 YYEEEE. CDR3 sequence reads: CASSPGGTPDEQYF. The CDR3 DNA sequence: TGTGCCAGCAGCCCAGGGGGTACTCCGGACGAGCAGTACTTC.

The chain employs TRBV10-1 and TRBJ2-7; 7 bases map to TRBD1. The trim removed 6 bases at V and 0 bases at J, leaving 8 bases unmatched. Germline V lookup: CDR1 WNHNN, CDR2 SYGVQD (reference sequence). The CDR3 spans 15 residues. The CDR3 here is CASSWYRDSSYEQYF. The CDR3 nucleotides read TGCGCCAGCAGCTGGTACCGGGACAGCTCCTACGAGCAGTACTTC.

The chain recombines TRBV5-6 with TRBJ2-1; D ambiguous. This CDR3 comprises 13 residues. Per germline, CDR1 SGHDT and CDR2 YYEEEE. Between the trimmed V and J ends, which lost 0 bases and 4 bases, there was a span of 5 bases. The CDR3 DNA reads as TGTGCCAGCAGCTTGGTGGCTTACAATGAGCAGTTCTTC. The encoded protein is CASSLVAYNEQFF.

CDR3 residues: CASSPGGGRAYEQYF. CDR3 sequence (DNA): TGTGCCAGCAGCCCCGGCGGCGGGAGGGCCTACGAGCAGTACTTC. This rearrangement joins TRBV7-8 to TRBJ2-5, with 9 positions matching TRBD2. TRBJ2-7 explains the end of the DNA better; the J call may be wrong. The germline CDR1 and CDR2 sequences are SGHVS and FQNEAQ. The length of the CDR3 is 15 residues.

This sequence joins TRBV30 and TRBJ1-1; 9 bases fit TRBD1. Looked up from germline, CDR1 is GTSNPN and CDR2 is SVGIG (reference sequence). The V gene end was trimmed by 6 bases and the J gene end by 6 bases; junction bases not matched to a gene: 5. The CDR3 length is 12 residues. In nucleotides, the CDR3 is TGTGCCTGCACAGGGGGCAGAGCTGAAGCTTTCTTT. This gives the protein CACTGGRAEAFF.

The chain couples TRBV21-1 to TRBJ2-3; the table assigns TRBD1, which was not confirmed against the DNA. TRBV21-1 has pseudogene status. This CDR3 has 15 amino acids. The CDR3 DNA is TGTGCCAGCAGCAAATGGCTCGGTGGGGCGGATACGCAGTATTTT. Translating it yields CASSKWLGGADTQYF.

The V and J genes are TRBV6-4 and TRBJ2-1, with 10 positions matching TRBD2. The junction had 5 bases not matched to a gene; V was cut back by 5 bases and J by 7 bases. The CDR3 covers 14 residues. Germline-derived CDR1 and CDR2 are MRHNA and SNTAGT. For the CDR3, the DNA is TGTGCCAGCAGTCTAGCGGGAGAGGGTAATGAGCAGTTCTTC. This codes for CASSLAGEGNEQFF.

V gene TRBV5-1 combines with J gene TRBJ1-2; D is unresolved. The germline V gene has CDR1 SGHRS and CDR2 YFSETQ. Trimming removed 7 bases at V and 5 bases at J, with 12 bases between. This CDR3 region has 12 residues. The CDR3 DNA sequence: TGCGCCAGCGGGCCAGACCCATATGGCTACACCTTC. It is translated as CASGPDPYGYTF.

The V and J genes are TRBV15 and TRBJ2-3; 9 nucleotides agree with TRBD2. This CDR3 has 14 residues. Germline V lookup: CDR1 LNHNV, CDR2 YYDKDF (reference sequence). Unmatched junction bases numbered 7, after V lost 8 bases and J lost 4 bases. The CDR3, as DNA: TGTGCCACCCGAGGTAGCGGGAGTGCAGATACGCAGTATTTT. It is translated as CATRGSGSADTQYF.

CDR3: CASGGAETQYF. DNA of the CDR3: TGTGCCAGCGGTGGGGCAGAGACCCAGTACTTC. V is TRBV7-9 and J is TRBJ2-5; D is perhaps TRBD1 (5 bases). Germline lookup yields CDR1 SEHNR and CDR2 FQNEAQ (reference sequence). The CDR3 extends over 11 amino acids. Trimming shortened V by 8 bases and J by 4 bases, and 8 bases separated the two germline ends.

V usage is TRBV2 and J usage is TRBJ2-1, with D possibly being TRBD1 (5 bases). With 8 bases removed from V and 4 bases from J, the gap between germline ends came to 12 bases. The CDR3 is 13 amino acids. Germline lookup yields CDR1 SNHLY and CDR2 FYNNEI. The CDR3 region has the DNA TGTGCCAGCGGGCAGGGTCCTTACAATGAGCAGTTCTTC. Encoded protein: CASGQGPYNEQFF.

J is TRBJ2-3 and V is TRBV6-5; no firm D call. The length of the CDR3 is 15 residues. With 5 bases removed from V and 0 bases from J, the gap between germline ends came to 12 bases. From germline, CDR1 is MNHEY and CDR2 SVGAGI. DNA for the CDR3: TGTGCCAGCAGTCCCTATCTTTTAAGCACAGATACGCAGTATTTT. Residues: CASSPYLLSTDTQYF.

Remarks on this clone: Other DNA sequences in this specimen translate into the identical CDR3. This chain connects TRBV27 to TRBJ2-5; 12 nucleotides align to TRBD1. V lost 8 bases and J lost 5; bases outside the gene matches: 3. The V gene's germline CDR1 is MNHEY and CDR2 SMNVEV (reference sequence). CDR3 length: 13 amino acids. The CDR3 reads CASRDRGRETQYF. The CDR3 nucleotides read TGTGCCAGCCGGGACAGGGGGCGGGAGACCCAGTACTTC.

The rearrangement joins TRBV5-1 to TRBJ2-1; D might be TRBD2 (6 bases). V lost 7 bases and J 7 bases, leaving 21 bases between the germline ends. The CDR3 sequence is 15 residues long. The germline CDR1 and CDR2 sequences are SGHRS and YFSETQ. The CDR3 sequence is CASGYSRRARNEQFF. The CDR3 DNA follows: TGCGCCAGCGGATACTCCCGGAGGGCGAGGAATGAGCAGTTCTTC. Looking up the rest from reference TRBV5-1 and TRBJ2-1 gives the full variable domain: KAGVTQTPRYLIKTRGQQVTLSCSPISGHRSVSWYQQTPGQGLQFLFEYFSETQRNKGNFPGRFSGRQFSNSRSEMNVSTLELGDSALYLCASGYSRRARNEQFFGPGTRLTVL.

The chain links TRBV6-1 to TRBJ2-7; no clear D. V was trimmed by 6 bases and J by 3 bases, leaving 12 bases between them. This CDR3 region has 13 residues. Germline CDR1 MNHNS, CDR2 SASEGT. DNA for the CDR3: TGTGCCAGCAGCGCGAATGGGATCTACGAGCAGTACTTC. Translation gives CASSANGIYEQYF.

This clone was detected only once. V usage is TRBV7-9 and J usage is TRBJ2-7, with TRBD1 identical over 8 bases. Germline CDR1 is SEHNR and CDR2 is FQNEAQ (reference sequence). This CDR3 has 16 amino acids. Trimming removed 5 bases from V and 5 bases from J; junction bases left unmatched: 14. DNA for the CDR3: TGTGCCAGCAGCACGTCGGCGGACAGGGCCCCCCACGAGCAGTACTTC. This translates into CASSTSADRAPHEQYF.